The following is a TCR beta chain sequence with its context. The source of the sample is a study of blood T cell repertoires in COVID-19. The wider study: Sites in the United States, Italy and Spain provided acute and convalescent COVID-19 samples.

Using immunoSEQ multiplex PCR, the repertoire was profiled, and TCRdb retains in-frame clones only, with some absent. The repertoire holds about 270,000 clones, with around 85% as singletons. Germline lookup yields CDR1 ENHRY and CDR2 SYGVKD. The CDR3 sequence is 15 residues long. Deletions cut 3 bases from V and 5 bases from J, with 17 bases between. The chain combines TRBV10-3 with TRBJ2-7; D may be TRBD2 (6 bases). This TCR derives from a young woman with COVID-19, enrolled during active disease. The sample taken for sequencing was peripheral blood. The CDR3 is CAISDPRGRLDEQYF. The CDR3 bases are TGTGCCATCAGTGATCCGCGGGGCCGCTTGGACGAGCAGTACTTC.